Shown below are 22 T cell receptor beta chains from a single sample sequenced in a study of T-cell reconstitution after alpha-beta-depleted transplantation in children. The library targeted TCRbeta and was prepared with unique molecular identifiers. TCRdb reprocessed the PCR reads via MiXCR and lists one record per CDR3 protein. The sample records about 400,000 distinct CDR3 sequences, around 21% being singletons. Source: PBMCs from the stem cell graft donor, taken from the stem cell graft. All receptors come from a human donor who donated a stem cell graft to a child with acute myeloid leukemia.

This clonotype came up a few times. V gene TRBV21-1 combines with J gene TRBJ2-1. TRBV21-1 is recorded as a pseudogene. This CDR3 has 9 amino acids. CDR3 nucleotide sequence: TGCTCAAGACCGACCCAGCAGTTCTTC. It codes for CSRPTQQFF.

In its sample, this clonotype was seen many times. The CDR3 loop reads CASRNRGDYEQYF. In nucleotides, the CDR3 is TGTGCCAGCAGAAACAGGGGAGACTACGAGCAGTACTTC. The rearrangement links TRBV12-3 or TRBV12-4 to TRBJ2-7; 7 nucleotides align to TRBD1. V was pared by 6 bases and J by 3 bases, with 5 bases of the junction left unmatched. The CDR3 runs 13 residues.

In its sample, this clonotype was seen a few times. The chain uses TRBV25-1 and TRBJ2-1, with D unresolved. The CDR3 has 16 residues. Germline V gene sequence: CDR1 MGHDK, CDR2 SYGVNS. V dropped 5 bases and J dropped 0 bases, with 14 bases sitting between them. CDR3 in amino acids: CASSSPERPSYNEQFF. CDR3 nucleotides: TGTGCCAGCAGTTCCCCGGAGAGACCCTCCTACAATGAGCAGTTCTTC.

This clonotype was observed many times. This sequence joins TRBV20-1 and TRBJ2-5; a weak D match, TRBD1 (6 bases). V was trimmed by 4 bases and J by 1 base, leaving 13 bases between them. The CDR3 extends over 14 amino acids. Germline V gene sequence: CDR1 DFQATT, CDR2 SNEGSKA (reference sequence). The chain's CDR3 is CSATRDIGQETQYF. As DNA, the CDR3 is TGCAGTGCTACCCGGGACATTGGCCAAGAGACCCAGTACTTC.

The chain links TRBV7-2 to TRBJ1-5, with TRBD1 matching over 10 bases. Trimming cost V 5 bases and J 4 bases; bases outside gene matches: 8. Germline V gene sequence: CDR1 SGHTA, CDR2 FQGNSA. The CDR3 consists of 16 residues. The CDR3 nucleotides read TGTGCCAGCAGCCTCCGGGACAGGGGAGGTAATCAGCCCCAGCATTTT. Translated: CASSLRDRGGNQPQHF.

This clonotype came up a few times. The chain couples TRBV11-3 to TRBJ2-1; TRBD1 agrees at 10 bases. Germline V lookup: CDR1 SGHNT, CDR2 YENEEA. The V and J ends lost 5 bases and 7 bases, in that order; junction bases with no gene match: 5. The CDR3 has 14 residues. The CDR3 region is CASSKTGGGNEQFF. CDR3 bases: TGTGCCAGCAGCAAGACAGGGGGCGGGAATGAGCAGTTCTTC.

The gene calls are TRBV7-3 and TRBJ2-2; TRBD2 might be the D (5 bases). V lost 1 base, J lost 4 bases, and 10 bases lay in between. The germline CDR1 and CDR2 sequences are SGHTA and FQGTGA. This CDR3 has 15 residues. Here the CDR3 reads CASSLNGESTGELFF. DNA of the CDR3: TGTGCCAGCAGCTTAAATGGGGAGAGCACCGGGGAGCTGTTTTTT.

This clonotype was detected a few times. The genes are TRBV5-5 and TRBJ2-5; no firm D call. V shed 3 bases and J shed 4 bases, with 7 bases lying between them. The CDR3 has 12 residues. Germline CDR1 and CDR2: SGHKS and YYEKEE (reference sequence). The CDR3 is CASSWALETQYF. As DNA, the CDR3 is TGTGCCAGCAGCTGGGCATTAGAGACCCAGTACTTC. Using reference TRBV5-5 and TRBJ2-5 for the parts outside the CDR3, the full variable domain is DAGVTQSPTHLIKTRGQQVTLRCSPISGHKSVSWYQQVLGQGPQFIFQYYEKEERGRGNFPDRFSARQFPNYSSELNVNALLLGDSALYLCASSWALETQYFGPGTRLLVL.

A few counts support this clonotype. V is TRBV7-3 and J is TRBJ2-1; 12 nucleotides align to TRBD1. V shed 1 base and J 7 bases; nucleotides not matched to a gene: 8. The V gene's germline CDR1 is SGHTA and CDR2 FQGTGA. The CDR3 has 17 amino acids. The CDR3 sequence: CASSLKGGQGALNEQFF. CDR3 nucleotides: TGTGCCAGCAGCTTAAAGGGGGGACAGGGGGCTTTGAATGAGCAGTTCTTC. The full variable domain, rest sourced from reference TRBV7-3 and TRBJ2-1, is GAGVSQTPSNKVTEKGKYVELRCDPISGHTALYWYRQSLGQGPEFLIYFQGTGAADDSGLPNDRFFAVRPEGSVSTLKIQRTERGDSAVYLCASSLKGGQGALNEQFFGPGTRLTVL.

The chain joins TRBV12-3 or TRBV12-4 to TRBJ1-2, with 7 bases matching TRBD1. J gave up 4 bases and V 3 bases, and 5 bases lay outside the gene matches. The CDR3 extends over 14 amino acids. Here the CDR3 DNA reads TGTGCCAGCAGTTTCGGATCAGGGGGCTATGGCTACACCTTC. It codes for CASSFGSGGYGYTF.

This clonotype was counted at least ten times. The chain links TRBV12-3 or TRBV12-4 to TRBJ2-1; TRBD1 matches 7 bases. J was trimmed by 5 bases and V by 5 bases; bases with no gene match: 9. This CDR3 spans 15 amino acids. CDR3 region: CASSPRGQTNNEQFF. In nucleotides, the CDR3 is TGTGCCAGCAGTCCCCGGGGACAGACAAACAATGAGCAGTTCTTC.

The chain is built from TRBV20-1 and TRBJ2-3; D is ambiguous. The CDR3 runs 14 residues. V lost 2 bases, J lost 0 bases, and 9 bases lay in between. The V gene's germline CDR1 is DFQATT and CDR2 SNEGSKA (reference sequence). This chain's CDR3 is CSARSLESTDTQYF. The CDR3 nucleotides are TGCAGTGCTAGAAGCTTAGAGAGCACAGATACGCAGTATTTT.

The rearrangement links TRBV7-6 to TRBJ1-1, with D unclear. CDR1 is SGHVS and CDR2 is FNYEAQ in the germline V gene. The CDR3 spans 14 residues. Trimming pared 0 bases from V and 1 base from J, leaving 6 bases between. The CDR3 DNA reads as TGTGCCAGCAGCTTAGCGGCGGGGAACACTGAAGCTTTCTTT. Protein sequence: CASSLAAGNTEAFF.

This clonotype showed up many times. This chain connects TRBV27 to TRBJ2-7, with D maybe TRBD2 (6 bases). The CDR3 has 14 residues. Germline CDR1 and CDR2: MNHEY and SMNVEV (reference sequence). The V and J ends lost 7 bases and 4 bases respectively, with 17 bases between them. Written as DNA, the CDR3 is TGTGCCAGCACCCCCAGAGGACTACAATACGAGCAGTACTTC. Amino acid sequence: CASTPRGLQYEQYF.

CDR3 coding DNA: TGCAGTGCTAGAGTTGCGGGAACCTACAATGAGCAGTTCTTC. Its translation: CSARVAGTYNEQFF. V usage is TRBV20-1 and J usage is TRBJ2-1; D perhaps matches TRBD2 (6 bases). V was cut by 1 base and J by 2 bases, with 9 bases left in between. The CDR3 runs 14 residues. Looked up from germline, CDR1 is DFQATT and CDR2 is SNEGSKA (reference sequence).

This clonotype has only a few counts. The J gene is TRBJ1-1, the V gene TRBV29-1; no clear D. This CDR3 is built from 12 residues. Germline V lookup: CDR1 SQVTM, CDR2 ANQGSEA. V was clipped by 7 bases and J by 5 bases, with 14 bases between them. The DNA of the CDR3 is TGCAGCGCCGACGGAGGATCAACTGAAGCTTTCTTT. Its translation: CSADGGSTEAFF.

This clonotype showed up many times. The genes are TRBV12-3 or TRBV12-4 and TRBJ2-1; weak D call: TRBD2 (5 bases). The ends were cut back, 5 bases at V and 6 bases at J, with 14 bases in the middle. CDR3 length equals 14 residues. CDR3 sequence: CASSQRPNLNEQFF. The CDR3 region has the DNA TGTGCCAGCAGTCAGCGGCCAAACCTCAATGAGCAGTTCTTC.

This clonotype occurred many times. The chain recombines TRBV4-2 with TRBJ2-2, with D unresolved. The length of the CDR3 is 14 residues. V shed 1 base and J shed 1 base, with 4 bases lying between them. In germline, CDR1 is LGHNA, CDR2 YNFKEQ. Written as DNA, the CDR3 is TGTGCCAGCAGCCAAGGACGGAACACCGGGGAGCTGTTTTTT. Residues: CASSQGRNTGELFF.

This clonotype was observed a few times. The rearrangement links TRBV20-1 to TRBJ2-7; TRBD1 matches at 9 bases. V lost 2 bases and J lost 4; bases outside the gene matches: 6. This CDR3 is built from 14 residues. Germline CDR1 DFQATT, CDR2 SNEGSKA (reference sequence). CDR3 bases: TGCAGTGCTAGAAACCGGGACAGGGTTTACGAGCAGTACTTC. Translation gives CSARNRDRVYEQYF.

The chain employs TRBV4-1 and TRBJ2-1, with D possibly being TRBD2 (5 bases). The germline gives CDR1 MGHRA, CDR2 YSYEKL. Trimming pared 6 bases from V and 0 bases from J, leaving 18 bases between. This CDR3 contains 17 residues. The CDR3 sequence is CASSFVSGMSSYNEQFF. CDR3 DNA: TGCGCCAGCAGTTTCGTGAGCGGAATGAGCTCCTACAATGAGCAGTTCTTC.

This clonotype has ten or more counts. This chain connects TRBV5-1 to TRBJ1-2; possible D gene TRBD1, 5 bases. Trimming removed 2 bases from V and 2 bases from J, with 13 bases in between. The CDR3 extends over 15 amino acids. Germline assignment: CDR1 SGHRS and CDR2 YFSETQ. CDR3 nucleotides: TGCGCCAGCAGCTTACTCGAGCGGGACAACTATGGCTACACCTTC. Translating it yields CASSLLERDNYGYTF.

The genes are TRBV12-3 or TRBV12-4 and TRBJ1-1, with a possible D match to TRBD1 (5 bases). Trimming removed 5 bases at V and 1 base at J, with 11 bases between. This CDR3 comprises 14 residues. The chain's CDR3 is CASSPGPTNTEAFF. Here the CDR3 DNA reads TGTGCCAGCAGTCCGGGACCCACGAACACTGAAGCTTTCTTT.